The 9 T cell receptor beta chains below all came from one sample that was sequenced in a study of shared clonotypes between healthy human individuals. Data came from immunoSEQ multiplex PCR; TCRdb stores just in-frame clones and leaves some out. The sample yields 490,000 or so clones, about 82% seen once. Sequenced: PBMCs. These TCRs come from a woman between 40 and 55 years old in good health. Some clones in this sample may be carry-over from other donors' samples.

This clone was picked up a small number of times. J is TRBJ1-1 and V is TRBV7-3; D is possibly TRBD1 (5 bases). Germline lookup yields CDR1 SGHTA and CDR2 FQGTGA. Trimming removed 4 bases at V and 2 bases at J, with 17 bases between. This CDR3 is built from 16 residues. The CDR3 protein is CASSSYPRAINTEAFF. The CDR3 DNA sequence: TGTGCCAGCAGCTCATACCCCAGGGCTATCAACACTGAAGCTTTCTTT.

V gene TRBV5-8 combines with J gene TRBJ1-1; no definite D call. The germline CDR1 and CDR2 sequences are SGHTS and YDEGEE. The CDR3 contains 14 residues. Trimming shortened V by 0 bases and J by 7 bases, and 13 bases separated the two germline ends. CDR3 nucleotides: TGTGCCAGCAGCTTGGCGACTGGATATTTTGAAGCTTTCTTT. This sequence encodes CASSLATGYFEAFF.

This clone has only one observation. The CDR3 loop reads CSVDRQGDEQFF. CDR3 nucleotide sequence: TGCAGCGTTGACAGGCAGGGTGATGAGCAGTTCTTC. The chain is built from TRBV29-1 and TRBJ2-1, with a weak D call TRBD1 (5 bases). CDR1 is SQVTM and CDR2 is ANQGSEA in the germline V gene. CDR3 length: 12 amino acids. The ends were cut back, 3 bases at V and 8 bases at J, with 11 bases in the middle.

The DNA for the CDR3 is TGCAGCGTTGAGTATGTGGAGAGCGGGAGCGAATGTTTGTTCGTGACCGGGGAGCTGTTTTTT. The encoded protein is CSVEYVESGSECLFVTGELFF. This sequence joins TRBV29-1 and TRBJ2-2; 8 bases are a match to TRBD2. The CDR3 extends over 21 amino acids. Germline values: CDR1 SQVTM, CDR2 ANQGSEA. V shed 3 bases and J 5 bases; nucleotides not matched to a gene: 26.

The genes are TRBV27 and TRBJ1-1; D might be TRBD1 (5 bases). CDR3 length: 15 amino acids. Trimming shortened V by 5 bases and J by 1 base, and 14 bases separated the two germline ends. The germline V gene encodes CDR1 MNHEY and CDR2 SMNVEV (reference sequence). The DNA for the CDR3 is TGTGCCAGCAGTCTTACTCGACAGCAGAACACTGAAGCTTTCTTT. Its translation is CASSLTRQQNTEAFF.

The CDR3 nucleotides are TGTGCCTGGAGTCCCGGGACAGTGTCTGGGGCCAACGTCCTGACTTTC. As protein: CAWSPGTVSGANVLTF. This sequence joins TRBV30 and TRBJ2-6; TRBD1 aligns across 7 bases. J gave up 1 base and V 2 bases, and 5 bases lay outside the gene matches. Germline-derived CDR1 and CDR2 are GTSNPN and SVGIG (reference sequence). The CDR3 spans 16 residues.

Of note for this clone: A far larger clone differs by one base, so this is likely a read error. The rearrangement links TRBV9 to TRBJ2-5; D is possibly TRBD2 (6 bases). Germline CDR1 reads SGDLS; CDR2 reads YYNGEE. CDR3 size: 14 residues. CDR3 in amino acids: CASGGAGTVRTRYF. The CDR3 DNA reads TGTGCCAGCGGAGGGGCCGGAACCGTGAGGACCCGGTACTTC.

V is TRBV19 and J is TRBJ2-7, with a possible D match to TRBD2 (7 bases). The CDR3 runs to 17 residues. Trimming took 9 bases from V and 0 from J, leaving 24 bases between them. Looked up from germline, CDR1 is LNHDA and CDR2 is SQIVND (reference sequence). CDR3 bases: TGTGCCAGCCAATTAGACGGGGGGCGAGGAGGCTCCTACGAGCAGTACTTC. It translates to CASQLDGGRGGSYEQYF.

Concerning this clone itself: One end of the junction fails to match germline, which may point to a read error. This chain joins TRBV7-6 and TRBJ1-2; TRBD1 matches at 10 bases. Germline CDR1 and CDR2: SGHVS and FNYEAQ. The CDR3 extends over 13 amino acids. The CDR3 sequence is CASSGGGTGALLF. The DNA of the CDR3 is TGTGCCAGCAGCGGGGGGGGGACAGGGGCCCTTCTCTTC.